This T cell receptor beta chain originates from a study of cytomegalovirus exposure and HLA in healthy donors. Study-level points and caveats: Earlier results showed most TCR beta V segments being productive about 87% or about 30% of the time. Upon later analysis, TCR association rates were observed to vary by HLA locus, being highest for DRB1 and lowest for HLA-C. Links to common viral pathogens appeared, in a later analysis, for several of the most significant clusters.

Worth noting for this clone: Its antigen is unknown.

PCR was performed using 60 Vbeta and 13 Jbeta primers. Profiling relied on immunoSEQ multiplex PCR, and the TCRdb table lists in-frame clones only, not all of them. The sample includes roughly 180,000 clones, approximately 80% of them seen just once. Everyone who donated was a healthy bone marrow donor. The germline V gene has CDR1 LGHNA and CDR2 YNFKEQ. The CDR3 loop spans 16 amino acids. Deletions cut 0 bases from V and 7 bases from J, with 16 bases between. The sequencing input was PBMCs. This TCR derives from a male donor in good health and CMV-seronegative. V is TRBV4-2 and J is TRBJ2-1; possible D gene TRBD2, 6 bases. The CDR3 region has the DNA TGTGCCAGCAGCCAAGAGCAACTAGCCCCGGTTAATGAGCAGTTCTTC. Amino acids: CASSQEQLAPVNEQFF.